The clone carrying this TCR beta chain is a singleton in its sample. Its target is not known. A read error is possible here, since a much larger clone lies one base away. From the 5' RACE reads, TCRdb called clonotypes with MiXCR, one entry per CDR3 protein. There are roughly 350,000 distinct CDR3 sequences in the sample; approximately 13% occur only once, and approximately 7.9% lies in the top ten. The data were taken from a study of identical twins. Study-level results: Abundant beta clonotypes from cord blood had fewer insertions, unlike memory repertoires, which showed none. Invariant MAIT and iNKT cells may have partly biased zero-insertion analyses.

V was cut by 2 bases and J by 4 bases, with 7 bases left in between. This CDR3 comprises 13 residues. Germline CDR1 and CDR2: MNHEY and SVGEGT. These sequences were also reported in another study, on yellow fever vaccine responses in identical twins.

The sample comprised CD8+ T cells sorted from blood. The origin of this receptor is a young woman in good health. This chain joins TRBV6-2 or TRBV6-3 and TRBJ2-3; D is undetermined. This CDR3 is CASSYGVADTQYF. The DNA of the CDR3 is TGTGCCAGCAGTTACGGGGTGGCAGATACGCAGTATTTT.